This T cell receptor beta chain was identified in a study of control samples from healthy donors and cancer patients. This CDR3 comprises 14 residues. The germline V gene encodes CDR1 KGHSH and CDR2 LQKENI. Trimming took 6 bases from V and 5 from J; bases not matched to a gene: 7. Clones were sequenced by immunoSEQ multiplex PCR, and TCRdb holds only the in-frame ones, with some missing. This repertoire shows some 120,000 clones, around 90% found once; its top ten account for around 8.9%. The sequence was collected from a man younger than 35 in good health. The chain employs TRBV18 and TRBJ1-1, with 9 bases aligning to TRBD1. The specimen sequenced was blood. Written as DNA, the CDR3 is TGTGCCAGCTCGCCCGACAGGGGGGGGACTGAAGCTTTCTTT. Translated, it gives CASSPDRGGTEAFF.